The 9 T cell receptor beta chains listed next were all sequenced from one sample in a study of CXCR3-negative and CXCR3-positive naive CD8 T cells. cDNA libraries for TRB were generated by 5' RACE incorporating UMI labels. TCRdb reworked the 5' RACE reads into one entry per CDR3 protein, no DNA. The sample yields tens of thousands of distinct CDR3 sequences, of which the top ten take up less than 5%. Material for sequencing was naive CXCR3- CD8+ T cells from blood. Subset of the sample: CD45RO-CCR7+CD27+CD95- naive CD8+ T cells lacking CXCR3 (TNR3-). The receptors stem from a human donor in good health. Some clones in this sample may be carry-over from other donors' samples.

The V and J genes are TRBV15 and TRBJ2-1; with no DNA, the TCRdb D assignment of TRBD1 cannot be verified. The CDR3 sequence is 18 residues long. The germline V gene has CDR1 LNHNV and CDR2 YYDKDF (reference sequence). This CDR3 reads CATSRDSNTGTGVNEQFF.

This chain links TRBV7-8 with TRBJ1-4; the D gene TCRdb calls, TRBD1, cannot be checked with no DNA. Germline assignment: CDR1 SGHVS and CDR2 FQNEAQ. The CDR3 has 19 residues. This CDR3 reads CASSSPGPPNLATNEKLFF.

The V and J genes are TRBV7-8 and TRBJ2-7; TCRdb's assignment of TRBD1 cannot be checked, as there is no DNA. The CDR3 has 16 amino acids. The germline CDR1 and CDR2 sequences are SGHVS and FQNEAQ. The CDR3 loop reads CASSLVGQLKLYEQYF.

The chain combines TRBV14 with TRBJ2-1; the D call from TCRdb, TRBD2, cannot be confirmed without DNA. Germline lookup yields CDR1 SGHDN and CDR2 FVKESK. The CDR3 has 17 amino acids. The CDR3 reads CASSHPGLAGGWYEQFF.

The chain has TRBV29-1 and TRBJ2-6. Germline V CDR1 and CDR2: SQVTM, ANQGSEA. The CDR3 covers 12 residues. CDR3 region: CSAEGGANVLTF.

The rearrangement joins TRBV27 to TRBJ2-1. Germline lookup yields CDR1 MNHEY and CDR2 SMNVEV (reference sequence). The CDR3 is 13 amino acids. This CDR3 reads CASSPTPYNEQFF.

The CDR3 loop is CASTDRVSTDTQYF. The chain employs TRBV6-2 or TRBV6-3 and TRBJ2-3; TCRdb calls TRBD1, which cannot be checked without DNA. This CDR3 spans 14 amino acids. CDR1 and CDR2 (germline): MNHEY, SVGEGT.

This sequence joins TRBV2 and TRBJ2-5; TCRdb's D gene call, TRBD1, goes unchecked for lack of DNA. The CDR3 totals 15 residues. Germline CDR1 and CDR2: SNHLY and FYNNEI. This chain's CDR3 is CASSDPARGQETQYF.

The gene calls are TRBV29-1 and TRBJ1-2. The CDR3 consists of 12 residues. Germline V gene lookup returns CDR1 SQVTM and CDR2 ANQGSEA. The CDR3 spells CSVEAHRYGYTF.